This T cell receptor beta chain originates from a study of CD8 T cells in cerebrospinal fluid in Alzheimer's disease (TCRdb year 2020). About the investigation overall: CSF T cell clonal expansion was assessed with two single-cell approaches: plate-based nested PCR sequencing and droplet-based sequencing. The droplet-based CSF comparison of patients and controls included 10 or so healthy controls (10,876 cells) and 10 or so patients with MCI or Alzheimer's disease (just over 10,000 cells). A total of some 22 samples were covered by the CSF gene-expression analysis, in which Parkinson's disease patients were included. Whether clonally expanded T cells were present in cerebrospinal fluid from healthy elderly individuals and from patients with neurodegenerative disease was tested. Overall study outcomes, separate from this receptor: The authors warned that finding EBV-specific TCRs in CSF does not prove a causal connection between EBV and Alzheimer's disease. The EBV-specific clones were neither the most highly expanded clones nor enriched among patients. In patients with MCI or Alzheimer's disease, the biggest CSF clone accounted for a larger percentage of TCRs than in controls. Only samples with detectable clones went into the overall clonality comparison: 11 healthy, 5 MCI, 5 AD, and 6 PD. When data were pooled, most of the 6 Alzheimer's patients but only 1 of 10 healthy subjects had a highly expanded clone, defined as at least 3% of TCRs.

Patients with Parkinson's disease were included as a neurodegenerative disease comparison group, since earlier reports had described antigen-specific T cells in the blood of Parkinson's disease patients. Every participant was in good physical condition and had no acute infectious disease. Neurodegeneration in patients was confirmed using biomarkers including neurofilament, amyloid-beta and tau. A live/dead marker was used to sort live CSF cells for droplet-based sequencing. CSF was obtained by lumbar puncture, and immune cells were pelleted by centrifugation at 300g. Each CSF sample was checked for red blood cells, and any sample showing blood contamination was excluded. CSF cells were cryopreserved by placing the cells in freezing medium, freezing the cells overnight at -80 degrees C, and then storing the cells in liquid nitrogen. Before analysis, CSF samples were kept in storage for less than seven months.

The library was produced with 10x single-cell sequencing. 10X Genomics single-cell V(D)J and 5' gene-expression libraries were used to profile CSF cells. An Illumina NextSeq550 was used to sequence CSF single-cell TCR libraries. The study's own analysis went as follows. V(D)J reads were aligned to the vdj-GRCh38 alts ensemble 2.0.0 reference and were analysed with the Cell Ranger vdj pipeline. Cell barcodes sharing the same set of productive CDR3 nucleotide sequences were defined as clonotypes. To link clonality with transcriptional profiles, clonotype information was incorporated into Seurat v3.0 gene-expression metadata. CSF cells with more than 1,800 genes, more than 7,500 UMIs or more than 10% mitochondrial reads were excluded. To identify TCRs with known antigen specificity, CDR3-beta sequences were compared against VDJdb. Network analysis of clone sharing used the R package qgraph and included only TCRs with complete alpha and beta chains. TCRdb reanalyzed the reads, keeping one entry per CDR3 protein sequence and omitting DNA. TCRdb, not the original authors, processed these V and J calls. The sample table holds fewer than 950 distinct CDR3 sequences. Of the sample, less than 20% falls within the top ten clones.

CDR1 and CDR2, looked up from the germline V gene (reference sequence), are LNHNV and YYDKDF. The CDR3 holds 15 amino acids from the cysteine to the phenylalanine. This entry has no DNA. Going by frequency, this clonotype is medium-sized (0.01 to 0.1%); no count is logged. Which antigen it targets is not known. Recombination joined TRBV15 with TRBJ1-6; TCRdb reports TRBD1, a call that lacks DNA to check it against. This receptor was identified in a human donor with Parkinson's disease. The sequenced sample was cerebrospinal fluid. The CDR3: CATSFQTGANSPLHF.